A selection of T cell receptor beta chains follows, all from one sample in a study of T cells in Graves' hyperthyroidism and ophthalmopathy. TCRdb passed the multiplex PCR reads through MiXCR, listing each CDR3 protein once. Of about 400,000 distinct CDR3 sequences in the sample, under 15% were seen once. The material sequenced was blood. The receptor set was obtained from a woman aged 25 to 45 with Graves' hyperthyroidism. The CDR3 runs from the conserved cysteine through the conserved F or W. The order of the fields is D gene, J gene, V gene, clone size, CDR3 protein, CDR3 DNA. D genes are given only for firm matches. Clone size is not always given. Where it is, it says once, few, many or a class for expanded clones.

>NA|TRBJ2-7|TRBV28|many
CASSHHKGPEQYF
TGTGCCAGCAGTCATCACAAGGGGCCCGAGCAGTACTTC
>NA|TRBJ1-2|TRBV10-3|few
CAISETAGVGYGYTF
TGTGCCATCAGTGAGACGGCAGGGGTTGGCTATGGCTACACCTTC
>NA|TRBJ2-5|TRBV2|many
CASSEIETQYF
TGTGCCAGCAGTGAAATAGAGACCCAGTACTTC
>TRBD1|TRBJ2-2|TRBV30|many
CAWSVGTGGPGELFF
TGTGCCTGGAGTGTCGGGACAGGGGGTCCCGGGGAGCTGTTTTTT
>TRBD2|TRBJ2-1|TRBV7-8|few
CASSLVASGTVRNEQFF
TGTGCCAGCAGCTTAGTGGCTAGCGGGACGGTTCGGAATGAGCAGTTCTTC
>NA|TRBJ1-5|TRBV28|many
CASNIKVEAQHF
TGTGCCAGCAACATTAAAGTGGAAGCCCAGCATTTT
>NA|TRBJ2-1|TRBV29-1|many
CSPPRVGYNEQFF
TGCAGCCCCCCCAGGGTAGGCTACAATGAGCAGTTCTTC
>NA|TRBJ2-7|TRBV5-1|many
CASRLEVRYEQYF
TGCGCCAGCAGGTTAGAGGTTCGCTACGAGCAGTACTTC
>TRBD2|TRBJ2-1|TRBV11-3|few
CASSLRTSGMNEQFF
TGTGCCAGCAGCCTACGGACTAGCGGGATGAATGAGCAGTTCTTC
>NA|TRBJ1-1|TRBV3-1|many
CASSQVGVNTEAFF
TGTGCCAGCAGCCAAGTAGGGGTAAACACTGAAGCTTTCTTT
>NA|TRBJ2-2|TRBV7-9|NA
CASSLGGGGELFF
TGTGCCAGCAGCTTAGGGGGCGGCGGGGAGCTGTTTTTT
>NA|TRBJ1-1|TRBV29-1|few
CSANRGGDTEAFF
TGCAGCGCCAACCGAGGGGGGGACACTGAAGCTTTCTTT
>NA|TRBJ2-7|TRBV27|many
CASSLGDNYEQYF
TGTGCCAGCAGTTTAGGGGACAACTACGAGCAGTACTTC
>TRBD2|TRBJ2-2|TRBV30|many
CAWSVPWASGSSGELFF
TGTGCCTGGAGTGTACCCTGGGCTAGCGGGAGTAGCGGGGAGCTGTTTTTT
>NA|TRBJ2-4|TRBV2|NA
CASSERGFGKNIQYF
TGTGCCAGCAGTGAAAGGGGGTTCGGCAAAAACATTCAGTACTTC
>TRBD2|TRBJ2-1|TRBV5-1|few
CASSFFSGRALSYNEQFF
TGCGCCAGCAGCTTCTTTAGCGGGAGGGCCCTGTCCTACAATGAGCAGTTCTTC
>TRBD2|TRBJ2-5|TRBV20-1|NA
CSATGFLAGPFRQYF
TGCAGTGCCACTGGGTTCCTAGCGGGACCATTTCGCCAGTACTTC
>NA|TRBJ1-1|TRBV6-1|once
CAGTRQMNTEAFF
TGTGCCGGCACGAGACAGATGAACACTGAAGCTTTCTTT
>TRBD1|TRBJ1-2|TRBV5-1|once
CASSLARDSTYTF
TGCGCCAGCAGCTTGGCTCGGGACAGTACCTACACCTTC
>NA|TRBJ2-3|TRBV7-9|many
CASSDGGGPSTDTQYF
TGTGCCAGCAGCGACGGGGGAGGCCCAAGCACAGATACGCAGTATTTT
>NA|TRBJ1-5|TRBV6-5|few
CASSYGGNQPQHF
TGTGCCAGCAGTTACGGGGGCAATCAGCCCCAGCATTTT
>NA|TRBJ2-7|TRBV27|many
CASSLGPTTFEQYF
TGTGCCAGCAGTTTAGGACCGACCACCTTCGAGCAGTACTTC
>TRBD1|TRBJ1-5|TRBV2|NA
CASRDTGVQPQHF
TGTGCCAGCAGAGACACAGGGGTCCAGCCCCAGCATTTT
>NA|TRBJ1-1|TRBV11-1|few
CASSNPGRELNTEAFF
TGTGCCAGCAGCAACCCTGGGAGGGAACTGAACACTGAAGCTTTCTTT
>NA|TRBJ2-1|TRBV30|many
CASRGGGAGSANEQFF
TGTGCCTCCAGAGGGGGGGGCGCCGGTTCGGCCAATGAGCAGTTCTTC
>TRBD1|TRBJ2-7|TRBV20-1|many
CSARGQGAYEQYF
TGCAGTGCACGGGGACAGGGGGCCTACGAGCAGTACTTC
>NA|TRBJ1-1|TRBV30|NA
CAWSVGWGTEAFF
TGTGCCTGGAGTGTAGGTTGGGGGACTGAAGCTTTCTTT
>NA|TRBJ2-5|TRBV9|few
CASSVGIGQETQYF
TGTGCCAGCAGCGTCGGAATCGGACAAGAGACCCAGTACTTC
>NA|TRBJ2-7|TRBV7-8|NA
CASSPQREQYF
TGTGCCAGCAGCCCCCAGCGGGAGCAGTACTTC
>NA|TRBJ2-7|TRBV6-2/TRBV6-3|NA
CASRDIAYEQYF
TGTGCCAGCAGGGATATAGCCTACGAGCAGTACTTC
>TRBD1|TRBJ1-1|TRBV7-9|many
CASSLTGTGTTEAFF
TGTGCCAGCAGCTTGACCGGGACAGGGACCACTGAAGCTTTCTTT
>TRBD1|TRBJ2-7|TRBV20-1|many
CSAMGDRSYEQYF
TGCAGTGCTATGGGGGACAGGTCCTACGAGCAGTACTTC
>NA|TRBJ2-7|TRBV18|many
CASSPMGTPTYEQYF
TGTGCCAGCTCACCAATGGGGACCCCGACCTACGAGCAGTACTTC
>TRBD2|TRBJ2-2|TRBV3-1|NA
CAIGTSGTTGAGELFF
TGTGCCATCGGGACTAGCGGGACGACGGGGGCCGGGGAGCTGTTTTTT
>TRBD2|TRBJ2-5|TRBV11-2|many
CASSALAGGPGETQYF
TGTGCCAGCAGCGCACTAGCGGGAGGGCCGGGGGAGACCCAGTACTTC
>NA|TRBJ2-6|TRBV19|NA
CASSPLGANVLTF
TGTGCCAGTAGTCCCCTCGGGGCCAACGTCCTGACTTTC
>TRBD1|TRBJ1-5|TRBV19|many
CASSNYRGSNQPQHF
TGTGCCAGTAGTAACTACAGGGGTAGCAATCAGCCCCAGCATTTT
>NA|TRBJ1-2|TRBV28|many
CASSSGSESYGYTF
TGTGCCAGCAGTTCGGGCAGCGAGAGCTATGGCTACACCTTC
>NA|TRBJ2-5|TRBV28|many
CASSFSQYDQGQETQYF
TGTGCCAGCAGTTTTTCCCAATACGACCAGGGACAAGAGACCCAGTACTTC
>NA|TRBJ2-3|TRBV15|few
CATSRENQRPDTQYF
TGTGCCACCAGCAGAGAGAACCAACGTCCAGATACGCAGTATTTT
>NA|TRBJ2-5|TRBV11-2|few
CASSSRVSVEETQYF
TGTGCCAGCAGCTCCCGGGTTAGCGTGGAAGAGACCCAGTACTTC
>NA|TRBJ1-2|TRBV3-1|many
CASSQDARANYGYTF
TGTGCCAGCAGCCAAGACGCCAGGGCTAACTATGGCTACACCTTC
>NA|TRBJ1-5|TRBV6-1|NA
CASSEARVFGNSNQPQHF
TGTGCCAGCAGTGAAGCCCGCGTTTTCGGGAATAGCAATCAGCCCCAGCATTTT
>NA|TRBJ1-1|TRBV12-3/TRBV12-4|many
CASRRREGTEAFF
TGTGCCAGCAGGAGGCGTGAGGGCACTGAAGCTTTCTTT
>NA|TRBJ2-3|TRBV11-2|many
CASSLEPSTDTQYF
TGTGCCAGCAGCTTAGAGCCCAGCACAGATACGCAGTATTTT
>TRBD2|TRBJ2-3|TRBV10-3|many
CAISGASGNTDTQYF
TGTGCCATCAGTGGGGCTAGCGGGAACACAGATACGCAGTATTTT
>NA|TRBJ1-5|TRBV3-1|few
CASSQGGPSGVNQPQHF
TGTGCCAGCAGCCAAGGGGGGCCCTCAGGGGTCAATCAGCCCCAGCATTTT
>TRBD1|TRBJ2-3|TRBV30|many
CAWTHPRQGITDTQYF
TGTGCCTGGACCCATCCCCGACAGGGTATCACAGATACGCAGTATTTT
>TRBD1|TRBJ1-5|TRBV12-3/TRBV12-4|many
CASLTPGQSNQPQHF
TGTGCCAGCCTTACCCCGGGACAGAGCAATCAGCCCCAGCATTTT
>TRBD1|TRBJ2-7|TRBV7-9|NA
CASSLPNRGRFSYEQYF
TGTGCCAGCAGCCTCCCCAACAGGGGGCGCTTCTCTTACGAGCAGTACTTC
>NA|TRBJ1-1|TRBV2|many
CASPGQSAEAFF
TGTGCCAGCCCCGGACAGTCCGCTGAAGCTTTCTTT
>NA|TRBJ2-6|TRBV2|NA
CASREDPSGANVLTF
TGTGCCAGCAGGGAAGACCCGTCTGGGGCCAACGTCCTGACTTTC
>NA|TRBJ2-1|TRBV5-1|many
CASSLGQVSYNEQFF
TGCGCCAGCAGCTTAGGGCAGGTCTCCTACAATGAGCAGTTCTTC
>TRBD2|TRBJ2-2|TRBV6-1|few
CASSRGLAGGANTGELFF
TGTGCCAGCAGTCGTGGACTAGCGGGAGGCGCGAACACCGGGGAGCTGTTTTTT
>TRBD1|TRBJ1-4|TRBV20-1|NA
CSAQTGGFTNEKLFF
TGCAGTGCACAGACAGGGGGCTTTACTAATGAAAAACTGTTTTTT